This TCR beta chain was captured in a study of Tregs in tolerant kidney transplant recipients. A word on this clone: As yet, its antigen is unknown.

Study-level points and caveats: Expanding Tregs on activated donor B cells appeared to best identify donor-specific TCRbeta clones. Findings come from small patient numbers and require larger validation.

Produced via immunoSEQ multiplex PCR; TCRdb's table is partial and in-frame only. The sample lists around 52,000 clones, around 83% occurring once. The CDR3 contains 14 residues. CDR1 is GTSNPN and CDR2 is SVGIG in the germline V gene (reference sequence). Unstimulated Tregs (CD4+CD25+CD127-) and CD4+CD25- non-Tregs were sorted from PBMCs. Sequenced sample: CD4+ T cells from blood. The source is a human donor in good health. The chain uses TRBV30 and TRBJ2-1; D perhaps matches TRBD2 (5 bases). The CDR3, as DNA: TGTGCTTCAATCGGGGTCAGCTCCTACAATGAGCAGTTCTTC. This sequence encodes CASIGVSSYNEQFF.